A single sample is the source of the 26 T cell receptor beta chains below, sequenced in a study of blood T cell repertoires in COVID-19 (dated by TCRdb to the early 2020s). Libraries came from the immunoSEQ multiplex PCR assay. The immuneACCESS repertoire file appears here via TCRdb, limited to in-frame rearrangements. These files lack a portion of the clones; in checked studies, under half of the deficit traces to unresolved V genes, and the cause of the others is not known. The sample contains about 63,000 clones, about 80% of them found a single time. The biggest ten clones account for more than 10% of the sample. The sample consisted of peripheral blood. These receptors all stem from a human donor in a cohort sampled during active COVID-19.

V gene TRBV7-2 combines with J gene TRBJ2-1; TRBD2 matches 11 bases. The CDR3 sequence is 15 residues long. V lost 6 bases to trimming and J lost 4 bases; unmatched junction nucleotides: 5. The germline CDR1 and CDR2 sequences are SGHTA and FQGNSA. The CDR3 nucleotides read TGTGCCAGCAGTAGACTAGCGGGACTTTACAATGAGCAGTTCTTC. Protein: CASSRLAGLYNEQFF.

The chain joins TRBV4-2 to TRBJ2-7; perhaps TRBD1 as D (5 bases). V shed 0 bases and J shed 2 bases, with 14 bases lying between them. Germline V gives CDR1 LGHNA, CDR2 YNFKEQ. The CDR3 contains 16 residues. The CDR3 here is CASSQEEAGNTYEQYF. The CDR3 DNA sequence: TGTGCCAGCAGCCAAGAAGAGGCAGGGAATACCTACGAGCAGTACTTC.

The chain employs TRBV7-8 and TRBJ1-2; 9 bases fit TRBD1. Germline V gene sequence: CDR1 SGHVS, CDR2 FQNEAQ. V shed 4 bases and J 4 bases; nucleotides not matched to a gene: 10. The CDR3 runs 16 residues. Here the CDR3 reads CASSSPPGQGTYGYTF. CDR3 sequence (DNA): TGTGCCAGCAGCTCTCCACCGGGACAGGGAACCTATGGCTACACCTTC.

The J gene is TRBJ1-6, the V gene TRBV13, with TRBD1 matching 7 bases. J lost 8 bases, V lost 4 bases, and 11 bases had no gene match. This CDR3 is 16 amino acids long. Germline V lookup: CDR1 PRHDT, CDR2 FYEKMQ (reference sequence). CDR3 bases: TGTGCCAGCAGCTCCCGAGGGACAGATAATTATTCACCCCTCCACTTT. Its protein product is CASSSRGTDNYSPLHF.

J is TRBJ2-1 and V is TRBV13; 14 bases are shared with TRBD2. With 5 bases clipped from V and 7 bases from J, the junction kept 7 bases outside the gene matches. This CDR3 spans 16 amino acids. Germline V lookup: CDR1 PRHDT, CDR2 FYEKMQ (reference sequence). The chain's CDR3 is CASSMGLAGVRNEQFF. DNA for the CDR3: TGTGCCAGCAGCATGGGACTAGCGGGAGTAAGGAATGAGCAGTTCTTC. Full variable domain (missing parts from reference TRBV13 and TRBJ2-1): AAGVIQSPRHLIKEKRETATLKCYPIPRHDTVYWYQQGPGQDPQFLISFYEKMQSDKGSIPDRFSAQQFSDYHSELNMSSLELGDSALYFCASSMGLAGVRNEQFFGPGTRLTVL.

The chain uses TRBV21-1 and TRBJ1-1; the table's TRBD1 call for D was not verified on the DNA. TRBV21-1 is recorded as a pseudogene. There are 14 residues in the CDR3. The CDR3 spells CASTRTGRHTEAFF. The CDR3 nucleotides read TGTGCCAGCACCAGGACAGGGCGACACACTGAAGCTTTCTTT.

The chain uses TRBV18 and TRBJ1-1, with D possibly being TRBD1 (5 bases). Germline-derived CDR1 and CDR2 are KGHSH and LQKENI. V was trimmed by 3 bases and J by 1 base, leaving 21 bases between them. This CDR3 has 18 residues. The CDR3 nucleotides are TGTGCCAGCTCACCCAGAAGGGAACAGGCCGTCCAGAACACTGAAGCTTTCTTT. Translated: CASSPRREQAVQNTEAFF.

This chain joins TRBV27 and TRBJ2-7; 7 bases are shared with TRBD1. Germline V lookup: CDR1 MNHEY, CDR2 SMNVEV (reference sequence). V shed 6 bases and J 4 bases; nucleotides not matched to a gene: 21. The CDR3 extends over 18 amino acids. CDR3 sequence reads: CASSPPSPTGAALYEQYF. The CDR3 nucleotides are TGTGCCAGCAGCCCCCCGTCCCCCACAGGGGCAGCCCTTTACGAGCAGTACTTC.

This chain joins TRBV19 and TRBJ2-6, with no clear D. Trimming removed 1 base at V and 0 bases at J, with 7 bases between. This CDR3 has 16 residues. From germline, CDR1 is LNHDA and CDR2 SQIVND (reference sequence). The CDR3 DNA follows: TGTGCCAGTAGTATAGCTATTTACTCTGGGGCCAACGTCCTGACTTTC. Translating gives CASSIAIYSGANVLTF.

The chain links TRBV6-6 to TRBJ1-1, with D possibly matching TRBD1 (5 bases). V shed 5 bases and J shed 7 bases, with 11 bases lying between them. This CDR3 has 12 amino acids. Germline-derived CDR1 and CDR2 are MNHNY and SVGAGI (reference sequence). CDR3 protein: CASSPRQLEAFF. The CDR3 DNA sequence: TGTGCCAGCAGTCCAAGACAGCTTGAAGCTTTCTTT.

This chain connects TRBV4-3 to TRBJ2-1, with D maybe TRBD2 (5 bases). The CDR3 loop spans 16 amino acids. V was pared by 0 bases and J by 0 bases, with 9 bases between. Germline V gene sequence: CDR1 LGHNA, CDR2 YSLEER. The CDR3 DNA follows: TGCGCCAGCAGCCAAGATGGGGAGAGCTCCTACAATGAGCAGTTCTTC. Its translation is CASSQDGESSYNEQFF.

V gene TRBV5-6 combines with J gene TRBJ2-7; D is perhaps TRBD1 (6 bases). Germline V gene sequence: CDR1 SGHDT, CDR2 YYEEEE. V shed 1 base and J shed 2 bases, with 13 bases lying between them. The CDR3 runs 15 residues. The CDR3 nucleotides are TGTGCCAGCAGCTTGAGGGACAATAGTCCCTACGAGCAGTACTTC. Protein sequence: CASSLRDNSPYEQYF.

The rearrangement uses TRBV6-4 and TRBJ1-2, with 9 positions matching TRBD1. CDR3 length: 13 amino acids. V shed 4 bases and J 3 bases; nucleotides not matched to a gene: 0. Germline-derived CDR1 and CDR2 are MRHNA and SNTAGT. The CDR3 sequence is CASSGTGDYGYTF. In nucleotides, the CDR3 is TGTGCCAGCAGTGGGACAGGGGACTATGGCTACACCTTC.

The CDR3 DNA follows: TGCAGCGTTGGGACTAGCGGGATCGAGCAGTACTTC. Protein sequence: CSVGTSGIEQYF. V is TRBV29-1 and J is TRBJ2-7; TRBD2 matches 12 bases. The CDR3 is 12 amino acids. The V gene's germline CDR1 is SQVTM and CDR2 ANQGSEA. Trimming removed 4 bases from V and 6 bases from J; junction bases left unmatched: 1.

V gene TRBV19 combines with J gene TRBJ1-5; D is unresolved. CDR3 length: 14 residues. V was clipped by 6 bases and J by 4 bases, with 13 bases between them. Germline CDR1 reads LNHDA; CDR2 reads SQIVND (reference sequence). The CDR3 loop is CASSGGRNNQPQHF. CDR3 in DNA: TGTGCCAGTAGCGGCGGGAGAAATAATCAGCCCCAGCATTTT.

The chain is built from TRBV6-5 and TRBJ2-7; a possible D gene is TRBD2 (6 bases). The CDR3 length is 14 residues. From germline, CDR1 is MNHEY and CDR2 SVGAGI. V shed 6 bases and J shed 3 bases, with 15 bases lying between them. The CDR3 bases are TGTGCCAGCAGCCAGAGAATGGGAGGCTACGAGCAGTACTTC. This sequence encodes CASSQRMGGYEQYF.

V and J are TRBV27 and TRBJ2-6; 7 positions match TRBD2. Germline CDR1 and CDR2: MNHEY and SMNVEV (reference sequence). After removal of 6 bases from V and 0 bases from J, the junction contained 5 bases not matched to a gene. The CDR3 loop spans 16 amino acids. CDR3 sequence (DNA): TGTGCCAGCAGCTCGCGGGGGATCTCTGGGGCCAACGTCCTGACTTTC. Residues: CASSSRGISGANVLTF.

The J gene is TRBJ2-7, the V gene TRBV28; tentative D call: TRBD2 (6 bases). This CDR3 has 15 amino acids. V was cut by 4 bases and J by 6 bases, with 19 bases left in between. Germline V gene lookup returns CDR1 MDHEN and CDR2 SYDVKM. This CDR3 is CASSSYQRLVSEQYF. The CDR3 DNA reads TGTGCCAGCAGTTCGTACCAGCGACTAGTGAGCGAGCAGTACTTC.

The rearrangement joins TRBV6-6 to TRBJ1-4; D is possibly TRBD1 (5 bases). This CDR3 is built from 13 residues. Germline loops: CDR1 MNHNY, CDR2 SVGAGI (reference sequence). V lost 11 bases and J 8 bases, leaving 18 bases between the germline ends. The CDR3 protein is CAGPVGGFEKLFF. The CDR3 nucleotides read TGTGCCGGCCCTGTGGGGGGGTTCGAAAAACTGTTTTTT.

The chain has TRBV3-1 (or the pseudogene TRBV3-2) and TRBJ2-3, with D possibly matching TRBD2 (6 bases). The CDR3 totals 13 residues. Between the trimmed V and J ends, which lost 0 bases and 9 bases, there was a span of 10 bases. The germline V gene encodes CDR1 LGHDT and CDR2 YNNKEL (reference sequence). The CDR3 loop reads CASSQDRGRTQYF. The CDR3 bases are TGTGCCAGCAGCCAAGATCGTGGGAGGACGCAGTATTTT.

Written as DNA, the CDR3 is TGTGCCAGCACCAAAGGGGACTCTGAAGCTTTCTTT. Translation: CASTKGDSEAFF. The genes are TRBV6-5 and TRBJ1-1, with D possibly being TRBD1 (5 bases). Germline V gives CDR1 MNHEY, CDR2 SVGAGI. Trimming pared 7 bases from V and 6 bases from J, leaving 12 bases between. The CDR3 runs 12 residues.

The V call is TRBV30, the J call TRBJ2-1; maybe TRBD2 (5 bases). Trimming took 1 base from V and 2 from J, leaving 6 bases between them. Germline V gene lookup returns CDR1 GTSNPN and CDR2 SVGIG (reference sequence). The CDR3 is made up of 13 amino acids. CDR3 protein: CAWSGTPYNEQFF. The CDR3 DNA sequence: TGTGCCTGGAGTGGGACTCCCTACAATGAGCAGTTCTTC.

The rearrangement links TRBV5-1 to TRBJ2-7; D uncertain. The germline CDR1 and CDR2 sequences are SGHRS and YFSETQ. CDR3 length: 14 residues. Trimming took 1 base from V and 0 from J, leaving 8 bases between them. The CDR3 DNA reads TGCGCCAGCAGCTTGCTAGAGAGCTCCTACGAGCAGTACTTC. It is translated as CASSLLESSYEQYF. Based on the CDR3 plus reference TRBV5-1 and TRBJ2-7, the full variable domain is KAGVTQTPRYLIKTRGQQVTLSCSPISGHRSVSWYQQTPGQGLQFLFEYFSETQRNKGNFPGRFSGRQFSNSRSEMNVSTLELGDSALYLCASSLLESSYEQYFGPGTRLTVT.

CDR3 nucleotides: TGTGCCAGCAGCCGGGAATTAGGGACAGATACGCAGTATTTT. Amino acids: CASSRELGTDTQYF. This chain joins TRBV7-9 and TRBJ2-3, with D perhaps TRBD2 (5 bases). Germline V gene lookup returns CDR1 SEHNR and CDR2 FQNEAQ (reference sequence). Trimming took 5 bases from V and 3 from J, leaving 12 bases between them. This CDR3 contains 14 residues. The full variable domain, in which reference TRBV7-9 and TRBJ2-3 provide the parts outside the CDR3, is DTGVSQNPRHKITKRGQNVTFRCDPISEHNRLYWYRQTLGQGPEFLTYFQNEAQLEKSRLLSDRFSAERPKGSFSTLEIQRTEQGDSAMYLCASSRELGTDTQYFGPGTRLTVL.

Ten or more counts support this clone. J is TRBJ1-5 and V is TRBV24-1; D is uncertain. V lost 10 bases, J lost 3 bases, and 12 bases lay in between. Germline lookup yields CDR1 KGHDR and CDR2 SFDVKD. The CDR3 extends over 13 amino acids. As DNA, the CDR3 is TGTGCCACTCAGGAGGGTAACAATCAGCCCCAGCATTTT. This encodes CATQEGNNQPQHF.

The V gene is TRBV14, the J gene TRBJ2-3; TRBD2 matches at 12 bases. The CDR3 totals 21 residues. Germline trimming cut 0 bases from V and 0 bases from J; bases unmatched to any gene: 13. Germline CDR1 and CDR2: SGHDN and FVKESK. Here the CDR3 DNA reads TGTGCCAGCAGCCAAGAGTATCGGTGGACTAGCGGGGAATCTAGCACAGATACGCAGTATTTT. Translating it yields CASSQEYRWTSGESSTDTQYF.